This entry lists 15 T cell receptor beta chains sequenced from one sample in a study of cytomegalovirus exposure and HLA in healthy donors. PCR amplification relied on 60 Vbeta primers (plus 13 Jbeta primers). Libraries were prepared by immunoSEQ multiplex PCR; TCRdb keeps only in-frame clonotypes and omits some of them. The sample lists approximately 90,000 clones; over 65% were seen once. The sample taken for sequencing was PBMCs. The receptors come from a man in his forties in good health and CMV-seronegative.

The chain carries TRBV29-1 and TRBJ2-7, with D perhaps TRBD1 (5 bases). This CDR3 comprises 11 residues. In germline, CDR1 is SQVTM, CDR2 ANQGSEA. Trimming took 7 bases from V and 3 from J, leaving 10 bases between them. The CDR3 here is CSAQGNYEQYF. CDR3 coding DNA: TGCAGCGCCCAGGGTAACTACGAGCAGTACTTC.

The CDR3 DNA reads TGCGCCAGCAGTGAAAACACCAAGAGGGGCTACACCTTC. It is translated as CASSENTKRGYTF. The chain carries TRBV10-2 and TRBJ1-2; D is unresolved. CDR1 is WSHSY, CDR2 SAAADI, per germline. This CDR3 is 13 amino acids long. V dropped 3 bases and J dropped 8 bases, with 13 bases sitting between them.

The V call is TRBV27, the J call TRBJ2-1; perhaps TRBD2 as D (6 bases). V lost 1 base to trimming and J lost 6 bases, with 10 bases between them. The germline V gene has CDR1 MNHEY and CDR2 SMNVEV (reference sequence). The CDR3 consists of 14 residues. For the CDR3, the DNA is TGTGCCAGCAGTTTATATCCTAGCGTCAATGAGCAGTTCTTC. It is translated as CASSLYPSVNEQFF.

The chain carries TRBV10-2 and TRBJ1-5, with no clear D. The V end was cut by 4 bases, the J end by 3 bases, with 7 bases between. Germline-derived CDR1 and CDR2 are WSHSY and SAAADI. This CDR3 is built from 13 residues. CDR3 sequence reads: CASSGQLNQPQHF. The CDR3 DNA follows: TGCGCCAGCAGTGGACAACTCAATCAGCCCCAGCATTTT.

The chain uses TRBV7-7 and TRBJ2-2; 7 nucleotides match TRBD2. The trim removed 2 bases at V and 8 bases at J, leaving 5 bases unmatched. There are 14 residues in the CDR3. Germline V gene lookup returns CDR1 SSHAT and CDR2 FNYEAQ (reference sequence). The CDR3 region is CASSLSAGVGELFF. CDR3 DNA sequence: TGTGCCAGCAGCTTATCTGCGGGAGTGGGGGAGCTGTTTTTT. The whole variable domain, remainder taken from reference TRBV7-7 and TRBJ2-2, is GAGVSQSPRYKVTKRGQDVTLRCDPISSHATLYWYQQALGQGPEFLTYFNYEAQPDKSGLPSDRFSAERPEGSISTLTIQRTEQRDSAMYRCASSLSAGVGELFFGEGSRLTVL.

The rearrangement joins TRBV9 to TRBJ2-1; a possible D gene is TRBD2 (7 bases). The V gene lost 3 bases and the J gene lost 6 bases, with 22 bases spanning the gap. The CDR3 is 17 amino acids. Germline V gene data show CDR1 as SGDLS and CDR2 as YYNGEE. The CDR3: CASSERGGDLRANEQFF. Here the CDR3 DNA reads TGTGCCAGCAGCGAGAGGGGGGGGGACCTCAGGGCCAATGAGCAGTTCTTC.

This chain uses TRBV5-1 with TRBJ2-1, with 7 bases identical to TRBD1. Germline CDR1 SGHRS, CDR2 YFSETQ. This CDR3 contains 16 residues. V was pared by 0 bases and J by 4 bases, with 7 bases of the junction left unmatched. CDR3 nucleotide sequence: TGCGCCAGCAGCTTGGGCTCCGGGACAGCTTACAATGAGCAGTTCTTC. The encoded protein is CASSLGSGTAYNEQFF.

The rearrangement links TRBV7-3 to TRBJ2-2; TRBD2 might be the D (5 bases). The CDR3 runs to 14 residues. Trimming left V 3 bases short and J 5 bases short, with 10 bases between. CDR1 is SGHTA and CDR2 is FQGTGA in the germline V gene. CDR3 amino acids: CASSLEAVTGELFF. CDR3 DNA sequence: TGTGCCAGCAGCTTGGAGGCGGTAACCGGGGAGCTGTTTTTT.

This clone was detected only once. V usage is TRBV28 and J usage is TRBJ1-4; no definite D call. Trimming left V 2 bases short and J 0 bases short, with 7 bases between. Germline CDR1 is MDHEN and CDR2 is SYDVKM. The CDR3 sequence is 15 residues long. CDR3 protein: CASSLVTATNEKLFF. CDR3 DNA sequence: TGTGCCAGCAGTTTAGTCACTGCAACTAATGAAAAACTGTTTTTT.

The CDR3 DNA reads as TGTGCCAGCAGCTGGACAGGGTATGGTCAGCCCCAGCATTTT. Translating gives CASSWTGYGQPQHF. This chain uses TRBV11-2 with TRBJ1-5, with TRBD1 matching over 8 bases. The germline V gene has CDR1 SGHAT and CDR2 FQNNGV. The CDR3 has 14 amino acids. The V segment lost 4 bases and the J segment 6 bases; nucleotides outside the gene matches: 5.

V is TRBV6-4 and J is TRBJ1-1; unclear D gene. Trimming cost V 6 bases and J 1 base, with 12 bases left between them. CDR3 length equals 14 residues. The germline V gene has CDR1 MRHNA and CDR2 SNTAGT. The CDR3 here is CASRAQAGNTEAFF. Written as DNA, the CDR3 is TGTGCCAGCAGGGCCCAGGCAGGGAACACTGAAGCTTTCTTT.

This rearrangement joins TRBV27 to TRBJ1-6; TRBD1 might be the D (5 bases). CDR3 size: 14 residues. V lost 8 bases and J lost 7, with 15 bases in between. Germline V lookup: CDR1 MNHEY, CDR2 SMNVEV (reference sequence). Written as DNA, the CDR3 is TGTGCCAGCCCCCGGGGGAAGCGCAATTCACCCCTCCACTTT. Its translation is CASPRGKRNSPLHF.

The chain recombines TRBV5-4 with TRBJ2-5; 13 bases map to TRBD2. V was clipped by 0 bases and J by 1 base; unmatched bases: 3. Germline V gene data show CDR1 as SGHNT and CDR2 as YYREEE (reference sequence). The CDR3 extends over 17 amino acids. The CDR3 coding sequence is TGTGCCAGCAGCTTGGGGACTAGCGGGAGCCTCCAAGAGACCCAGTACTTC. It codes for CASSLGTSGSLQETQYF.

The chain is built from TRBV7-9 and TRBJ1-5, with D possibly being TRBD1 (6 bases). Trimming pared 5 bases from V and 6 bases from J, leaving 23 bases between. CDR3 size: 17 residues. Germline V gene lookup returns CDR1 SEHNR and CDR2 FQNEAQ (reference sequence). CDR3 nucleotides: TGTGCCAGCAGCCCGGGCGTTATGGGGGGGGCGGGTCAGCCCCAGCATTTT. This codes for CASSPGVMGGAGQPQHF.

This chain uses TRBV5-1 with TRBJ2-7; D perhaps matches TRBD1 (7 bases). This CDR3 is built from 13 residues. The V end lost 3 bases, the J end lost 7 bases, and 14 bases lay between the germline ends. In germline, CDR1 is SGHRS, CDR2 YFSETQ. The CDR3 nucleotides are TGCGCCAGCAGCTACGGACAGGAGGGTGAGCAGTACTTC. Translated: CASSYGQEGEQYF.